These T cell receptor beta chains were read from a single sample in a study of blood T cell repertoires in COVID-19. Some clones are missing from TCRdb's copy, which holds only in-frame ones; the method was immunoSEQ multiplex PCR. The sample records about 200,000 clones, around 75% being singletons. Sequenced sample: peripheral blood. These receptors all come from a middle-aged woman with COVID-19, enrolled during active disease. CDR3s include the opening cysteine and the closing phenylalanine or tryptophan. The D gene is left open where the match is weak. The listing skips clone size in some rows; elsewhere it reads once, few, many or a size class.

j_call clone_size v_call d_call cdr3_length cdr3_nt cdr3_aa
TRBJ2-7 - TRBV7-2 - 14 TGTGCCAGCAGCCCCGGACAGCACTCCTACGAGCAGTACTTC CASSPGQHSYEQYF
TRBJ2-2 - TRBV5-1 - 18 TGCGCCAGCAGCTTGGCAATAGACAGCCTTGCGAACACCGGGGAGCTGTTTTTT CASSLAIDSLANTGELFF
TRBJ2-7 - TRBV3-1/TRBV3-2 - 14 TGTGCCAGCAGCCAAGACATGCGGGGCTACGAGCAGTACTTC CASSQDMRGYEQYF
TRBJ1-6 few TRBV5-5 - 14 TGTGCCAGCAGCTATGAAGCAGGGGCCAGGCCCCTCCACTTT CASSYEAGARPLHF
TRBJ1-5 - TRBV19 - 15 TGTGCCAGTAGGAGGACAGCCCGGGGCAATCAGCCCCAGCATTTT CASRRTARGNQPQHF
TRBJ2-7 - TRBV9 TRBD2 15 TGTGCCAGCAGCGTAGGCCGAGAAGCGGGGTACGAGCAGTACTTC CASSVGREAGYEQYF
TRBJ2-7 - TRBV5-1 - 15 TGCGCCAGCAGCTTGGGGACAGCCACAGGCTACGAGCAGTACTTC CASSLGTATGYEQYF
TRBJ1-5 - TRBV19 - 16 TGTGCCAGTAGTATGTCCCTGGGGGGGTCCAATCAGCCCCAGCATTTT CASSMSLGGSNQPQHF
TRBJ1-3 - TRBV6-5 - 14 TGTGCCAGCAGTTACTCCCCGCAGGGTTACACCATATATTTT CASSYSPQGYTIYF
TRBJ1-2 - TRBV5-6 - 12 TGTGCCAGCAGCACAACCAACTATGGCTACACCTTC CASSTTNYGYTF
TRBJ2-1 - TRBV9 - 15 TGTGCCAGCAGCTTGCGGGACGGGGTCTACAATGAGCAGTTCTTC CASSLRDGVYNEQFF
TRBJ2-3 - TRBV7-2 - 15 TGTGCCAGCAGCTTAAAGGGCGGGGACACAGATACGCAGTATTTT CASSLKGGDTDTQYF
TRBJ1-5 - TRBV6-2/TRBV6-3 - 16 TGTGCCAGCAGTTATCCCCTTGGGCTTAGCAATCAGCCCCAGCATTTT CASSYPLGLSNQPQHF
TRBJ2-7 - TRBV4-1 TRBD2 16 TGCGCCAGCAGCTCCCCTGTGGGTCTAGCGGCATACGAGCAGTACTTC CASSSPVGLAAYEQYF
TRBJ2-7 - TRBV19 TRBD1 15 TGTGCCAGTAGTCACCCCGGACAGGGGGCAAACGAGCAGTACTTC CASSHPGQGANEQYF
TRBJ1-5 - TRBV5-1 TRBD1 16 TGCGCCAGCAGGGGAGGCGGGACAGATAGCAATCAGCCCCAGCATTTT CASRGGGTDSNQPQHF
TRBJ1-1 - TRBV6-6 TRBD1 14 TGTGCCAGCAGTTACTCGACAGGGCGAGCTGAAGCTTTCTTT CASSYSTGRAEAFF
TRBJ2-7 - TRBV7-9 - 13 TGTGCCAGCAGCTTAGTCGGGAGCGACGAGCAGTACTTC CASSLVGSDEQYF
TRBJ2-7 - TRBV18 - 14 TGTGCCAGCTCACCGGCGGGCTCAACCTACGAGCAGTACTTC CASSPAGSTYEQYF
TRBJ2-2 many TRBV11-2 TRBD2 18 TGTGCCAGCAGCGCCCTCCGACTAGCGCGGGGGAACACCGGGGAGCTGTTTTTT CASSALRLARGNTGELFF
TRBJ2-2 - TRBV19 TRBD1 15 TGTGCCAGTAGTGTACAGGGGGCGGCTGCCGGGGAGCTGTTTTTT CASSVQGAAAGELFF
TRBJ1-4 - TRBV7-2 - 13 TGTGCCAGCAGCCTATTCCGAGATGAAAAACTGTTTTTT CASSLFRDEKLFF
TRBJ2-1 - TRBV7-2 TRBD2 15 TGTGCCAGCAGTCCCGGACAGAGGACTAGCGGAGAGCAGTTCTTC CASSPGQRTSGEQFF
TRBJ2-1 - TRBV4-2 - 14 TGTGCCAGCAGCCAAGACGATGAGATCAATGAGCAGTTCTTC CASSQDDEINEQFF
TRBJ2-7 - TRBV30 TRBD1 15 TGTGCCTGGAGTACGGGGACAGGGGGGATATACGAGCAGTACTTC CAWSTGTGGIYEQYF
TRBJ2-5 - TRBV27 - 16 TGTGCCAGCAGTTTATTTTCGGGACTCTCCAAAGAGACCCAGTACTTC CASSLFSGLSKETQYF
TRBJ2-3 - TRBV7-3 TRBD2 14 TGTGCCAGCAGCCCGGGACTAGCTGTGGATACGCAGTATTTT CASSPGLAVDTQYF
TRBJ2-1 once TRBV28 - 13 TGTGCCAGCAGTTTGCCGCCGAGTCCTGAGCAGTTCTTC CASSLPPSPEQFF
TRBJ2-3 - TRBV19 - 16 TGTGCCAGTAGTAACCTAGGACAGTTCTCTTGGGATACGCAGTATTTT CASSNLGQFSWDTQYF
TRBJ1-4 - TRBV6-5 TRBD1 14 TGTGCCAGCAGGCACAGGGGACTGTCGGAAAAACTGTTTTTT CASRHRGLSEKLFF
TRBJ1-2 - TRBV5-1 TRBD1 18 TGCGCCAGCAGCTTGGCGGGAGGACAGGGGGCGCGAGGCTATGGCTACACCTTC CASSLAGGQGARGYGYTF
TRBJ1-6 - TRBV5-1 TRBD1 14 TGCGCCAGCAGCCAAACAGGGGGAAGATCACCCCTCCACTTT CASSQTGGRSPLHF
TRBJ2-1 - TRBV15 - 17 TGTGCCACCAGCAGAGCGGGTCCTCCCATTTTCTACAATGAGCAGTTCTTC CATSRAGPPIFYNEQFF
TRBJ1-2 - TRBV5-1 TRBD1 16 TGCGCCAGCAGCCGGCAAACAGGGGGCCCAGGCTATGGCTACACCTTC CASSRQTGGPGYGYTF